This T cell receptor beta chain was documented in a study of T cells in localized non-small cell lung cancer. Study-level results: Sequencing was limited to one tumor region, leaving the possibility of heterogeneity open. For the top 100 tumor clones, a median roughly 53 also appeared in adjacent lung. In uninvolved adjacent lung, T cell clonality reached its highest value, exceeding tumor.

Concerning this clone itself: Its specificity is unknown.

This table comes from immunoSEQ multiplex PCR, and its TCRdb copy is limited to in-frame clones, with some not included. The sample contains roughly 30,000 clones, about 89% of which appear only once. The CDR3 runs 14 residues. V lost 5 bases, J lost 3 bases, and 13 bases lay in between. Germline CDR1 reads SGHTA; CDR2 reads FQGNSA. The TCR comes from a female donor of 60 years or more with stage I lung adenocarcinoma. The source material was peripheral blood, sampled before any cancer treatment. This chain connects TRBV7-2 to TRBJ1-1; the D is unclear. CDR3 amino acids: CASSPAGRHTEAFF. The CDR3 DNA is TGTGCCAGCAGCCCGGCCGGGCGGCACACTGAAGCTTTCTTT. Full variable domain (missing parts from reference TRBV7-2 and TRBJ1-1): GAGVSQSPSNKVTEKGKDVELRCDPISGHTALYWYRQSLGQGLEFLIYFQGNSAPDKSGLPSDRFSAERTGGSVSTLTIQRTQQEDSAVYLCASSPAGRHTEAFFGQGTRLTVV.